This T cell receptor beta chain was documented in a study of shared clonotypes between healthy human individuals. As for the study in general: Participating donors consisted of a couple of women and a few men aged 18 to 49. Study results and limitations: Naive CD4 clonotypes overlapped across a handful of donors at roughly 5%. Larger estimated richness was generally seen in naive subsets than in memory subsets.

When replicate PCRs were run on sorted subsets, they used 200 to 250 ng DNA, about 31,000 T cell genomes. Only in-frame clones appear in the TCRdb table, and some are missing; sequencing was by immunoSEQ multiplex PCR. The sample comprises roughly 2.1 million clones, more than 85% of which are singletons, and 1.7% rests with the top ten. Only CD45RO-negative cells positively selected for CCR7 counted as naive CD8 cells, so terminally differentiated effector memory CD45RA+ cells were excluded. Concerning this clone itself: Its antigen is not known.

V lost 6 bases and J lost 2, with 14 bases in between. Germline V gene lookup returns CDR1 MNHEY and CDR2 SMNVEV (reference sequence). The CDR3 covers 14 residues. The V gene is TRBV27, the J gene TRBJ2-7; D call uncertain. The specimen was naive CD8+ T cells from PBMCs. This TCR was sampled from a man between 18 and 29 years old in good health. Some clones in this sample may be carry-over from other donors' samples. In DNA form, the CDR3 reads TGTGCCAGCAGGACCGGGCCCCAGACCTACGAGCAGTACTTC. As protein: CASRTGPQTYEQYF.